This T cell receptor beta chain was obtained from a study of blood T cell repertoires in COVID-19. Study context: Sample material is recorded as cDNA or gDNA derived from T cells, B-cell-depleted T cells, or PBMCs.

This clone was observed a single time. The assay was immunoSEQ multiplex PCR, and TCRdb's table has in-frame clones only and misses some. The table includes about 270,000 clones, 85% detected once. V was trimmed by 3 bases and J by 4 bases, leaving 7 bases between them. This CDR3 region has 12 residues. Germline V gene lookup returns CDR1 SNHLY and CDR2 FYNNEI. This chain uses TRBV2 with TRBJ2-7; weak D call: TRBD1 (5 bases). The clonotype was recovered from a human donor in a cohort sampled during active COVID-19. Sequencing was carried out using peripheral blood. CDR3 in DNA: TGTGCCAGCAGTGACAGGGTATACGAGCAGTACTTC. Translation: CASSDRVYEQYF.